The rows below give T cell receptor beta chains drawn from one sample of a study of identical twins. TCRdb used MiXCR to reprocess the 5' RACE reads, holding one entry per CDR3 protein. The sample consists of fewer than 350,000 distinct CDR3 sequences, around 8.8% of them appearing once. These data were likewise used in another study, on yellow fever vaccine responses in identical twins.

Sequencing was performed on memory (CD45RO+) T cells sorted from blood. All receptors derive from a woman under 30 in good health. Both conserved end residues are part of each CDR3. Where a row states a size, it is once, few, many or the class of an expanded clone; other rows omit it.

v_call | clone_size | cdr3_aa
TRBV5-1 | many | CASSLRPDSTDTQYF
TRBV20-1 | few | CSASGLAGGLGNNEQFF
TRBV7-9 | . | CASSPTRLHGELFF
TRBV9 | many | CASSPAQGNQPQHF
TRBV5-1 | many | CASTQTGGDTDTQYF
TRBV28 | few | CASSLDYYEQYF
TRBV20-1 | many | CSARAGNEQFF
TRBV20-1 | few | CSAGLAGENIQYF
TRBV5-8 | many | CASSPDNVNTQYF
TRBV11-2 | few | CASTPGYEQYF
TRBV4-2 | many | CASSQQSSSLTYEQYF
TRBV11-2 | . | CASSLRFQDTEAFF
TRBV5-1 | . | CASSLAQGSAFF
TRBV20-1 | many | CSASRLAGRGYEQYF
TRBV7-2 | few | CASSPRHLAGFCNEQFF
TRBV20-1 | . | CSARDGKANVLTF
TRBV7-7 | . | CASSPNQGSYNEQFF
TRBV12-3/TRBV12-4 | few | CASSLWTGLHLGTEAFF
TRBV5-1 | . | CASSLPLAGVETQYF
TRBV11-2 | . | CASRPPGTGEGKNIQYF
TRBV20-1 | many | CSAVAGSSYNEQFF
TRBV7-2 | few | CASSLGGTSGTQGFF
TRBV18 | many | CASSPRLDRDTEAFF
TRBV7-3 | . | CASSPRGTSGNDNEQFF
TRBV6-1 | few | CASTQVGNTEAFF
TRBV7-5 | . | CISVSEPETQYF
TRBV7-9 | . | CASTTTETGGHGYTF
TRBV11-2 | few | CASSQSGGGTSGYHEQYF
TRBV7-9 | many | CASSLSTNEKLFF
TRBV4-1 | . | CASSKGFGGKETQYF
TRBV28 | many | CASSLSGGSNEQFF
TRBV3-1 | many | CASSQLTRAPYNEQFF
TRBV28 | many | CASSLGVAGANVLTF
TRBV3-1 | . | CASSPAGQGGELFF
TRBV3-1 | few | CASSPVGGRNTEAFF
TRBV20-1 | . | CSASWESNQPQHF
TRBV10-3 | many | CAISRDLGTMNTEAFF
TRBV20-1 | . | CSAIDRGLQETQYF
TRBV12-3/TRBV12-4 | many | CASSLGPGKLFF
TRBV12-3/TRBV12-4 | few | CASTGVAGDNEQFF
TRBV4-1 | many | CASSQEGLYEQYF
TRBV29-1 | many | CSVAQGVPSYEQYF
TRBV10-1 | few | CASREEHSNQPQHF
TRBV12-3/TRBV12-4 | . | CASSTRRRGVEKLFF
TRBV6-1 | many | CASSPPGQGYSPLHF
TRBV3-1 | few | CASSRDTHYEQYF
TRBV11-2 | many | CASSLGWAGQITQYF
TRBV7-3 | few | CASSSGPVDNEQFF
TRBV5-8 | . | CASSSWTGTGNTIYF
TRBV9 | few | CASSAGGLSPFTDTQYF
TRBV3-1 | few | CASSQEGGNEKLFF
TRBV28 | many | CASSSGPYSPLHF
TRBV2 | few | CASRRGGATDTQYF
TRBV5-1 | many | CASGTGTSSLGEFF
TRBV20-1 | few | CSNWNANYGYTF
TRBV7-9 | . | CASSWGDSSSYEQYF